Presented here are 32 T cell receptor beta chains from one specimen sequenced in a study of OX40 agonist ivuxolimab in advanced cancers. Only in-frame clones appear in the TCRdb table, and some are missing; sequencing was by immunoSEQ multiplex PCR. Counted here are 40,000 to 45,000 clones, 75% to 90% occurring once; the ten biggest clones make up nearly 7%. Sequencing was performed on CD4+ or CD8+ T cells sorted from blood, taken in a trial of the OX40 agonist ivuxolimab. These receptor sequences come from an adult with an advanced solid tumor such as melanoma, head and neck, liver or kidney cancer.

The chain joins TRBV4-1 to TRBJ1-5; D might be TRBD1 (6 bases). Germline CDR1 MGHRA, CDR2 YSYEKL. The CDR3 is 19 residues long. Trimming stripped 0 bases from V and 0 bases from J, with 18 bases between. DNA for the CDR3: TGCGCCAGCAGCCAAGATCCGCGGGACACTGCATATAGCAATCAGCCCCAGCATTTT. Translated: CASSQDPRDTAYSNQPQHF.

The rearrangement links TRBV30 to TRBJ1-2; tentatively, D is TRBD1 (5 bases). Deletions cut 0 bases from V and 10 bases from J, with 12 bases between. Germline V gene lookup returns CDR1 GTSNPN and CDR2 SVGIG (reference sequence). CDR3 length: 12 amino acids. DNA of the CDR3: TGTGCCTGGAGTGTACCCGGAGGGGCCTACACCTTC. Translating gives CAWSVPGGAYTF.

This chain links TRBV7-7 with TRBJ2-5; a weak D match, TRBD1 (6 bases). V was shortened by 4 bases and J by 2 bases, with 8 bases between the two germline ends. The V gene's germline CDR1 is SSHAT and CDR2 FNYEAQ (reference sequence). The CDR3 runs 13 residues. Here the CDR3 DNA reads TGTGCCAGCAGCTCGGACAGTCAAGAGACCCAGTACTTC. Translated, it gives CASSSDSQETQYF.

The genes are TRBV20-1 and TRBJ2-3, with no clear D. Germline CDR1 and CDR2: DFQATT and SNEGSKA (reference sequence). Trimming removed 6 bases from V and 2 bases from J, with 6 bases in between. CDR3 length: 11 amino acids. The CDR3 DNA sequence: TGCAGTGCACTTACCACAGATACGCAGTATTTT. Translation: CSALTTDTQYF.

Comment on this clone: The sample holds other DNA sequences that translate to the same CDR3. The CDR3: CASSSTYEQYF. In DNA form, the CDR3 reads TGTGCCAGCAGCTCTACCTACGAGCAGTACTTC. The rearrangement joins TRBV7-2 to TRBJ2-7; the D is unclear. This CDR3 has 11 amino acids. CDR1 is SGHTA and CDR2 is FQGNSA in the germline V gene. The germline V and J ends were trimmed by 4 bases and 2 bases, with 3 bases remaining between them.

This sequence joins TRBV2 and TRBJ1-5; tentatively, D is TRBD1 (6 bases). Germline V gene lookup returns CDR1 SNHLY and CDR2 FYNNEI. The germline V and J ends were trimmed by 10 bases and 3 bases, with 13 bases remaining between them. The CDR3 has 13 residues. The CDR3 spells CATNRDNNQPQHF. Written as DNA, the CDR3 is TGTGCCACCAACCGGGACAACAATCAGCCCCAGCATTTT.

The chain couples TRBV30 to TRBJ2-1, with 9 bases that match TRBD2. Per the germline V gene, CDR1 is GTSNPN and CDR2 is SVGIG (reference sequence). The CDR3 totals 10 residues. The CDR3 region is CAAGGYEQFF. CDR3 in DNA: TGTGCGGCGGGGGGGTATGAGCAGTTCTTC.

The chain links TRBV7-2 to TRBJ2-7; no clear D gene. CDR3 length: 14 residues. Between the trimmed V and J ends, which lost 5 bases and 5 bases, there was a span of 16 bases. The germline CDR1 and CDR2 sequences are SGHTA and FQGNSA. The CDR3 DNA is TGTGCCAGCAGCCCCTTGGACCTGGGAAACGAGCAGTACTTC. Translated: CASSPLDLGNEQYF.

The V gene is TRBV21-1, the J gene TRBJ1-2. TRBV21-1 is a known pseudogene. The CDR3 totals 14 residues. In DNA form, the CDR3 reads TGTGCCAGCAGCAAAGCGCGACCTCTCTATGGCTACACCTTC. Amino acid sequence: CASSKARPLYGYTF.

The chain couples TRBV29-1 to TRBJ2-7, with no clear D. Trimming left V 0 bases short and J 3 bases short, with 12 bases between. Looked up from germline, CDR1 is SQVTM and CDR2 is ANQGSEA. The CDR3 is 14 residues long. The chain's CDR3 is CSVEDSTSLYEQYF. In DNA, the CDR3 is TGCAGCGTTGAAGATTCGACTTCACTCTACGAGCAGTACTTC.

The count of this clone is one. For the CDR3, the DNA is TGTGCCAGCACCAAGGACAGGTCGTACTCCTACGAGCAGTACTTC. Translating gives CASTKDRSYSYEQYF. The V gene is TRBV6-6, the J gene TRBJ2-7, with 7 bases identical to TRBD1. This CDR3 spans 15 amino acids. Germline-derived CDR1 and CDR2 are MNHNY and SVGAGI (reference sequence). Losses at the gene ends were 7 bases for V and 0 bases for J; bases not matched to a gene: 9.

This clone came up once. The CDR3 region has the DNA TGTGCCAGTAGTGGGGCGGGGCAGGGGCGGTACGAGCAGTACTTC. As protein: CASSGAGQGRYEQYF. This sequence joins TRBV19 and TRBJ2-7; either TRBD1 or TRBD2 may supply D (6 bases each). Germline CDR1 reads LNHDA; CDR2 reads SQIVND (reference sequence). This CDR3 spans 15 amino acids. Trimming pared 5 bases from V and 4 bases from J, leaving 18 bases between.

The J gene is TRBJ2-1, the V gene TRBV5-4; D remains unclear. CDR3 length equals 14 residues. Trimming removed 0 bases at V and 6 bases at J, with 10 bases between. CDR1 SGHNT and CDR2 YYREEE come from the germline V gene (reference sequence). The CDR3 nucleotides are TGTGCCAGCAGCTTGGATGCAGCGAGCAATGAGCAGTTCTTC. Protein product: CASSLDAASNEQFF.

This chain connects TRBV25-1 to TRBJ1-6; no firm D call. V was pared by 6 bases and J by 5 bases, with 8 bases between. Looked up from germline, CDR1 is MGHDK and CDR2 is SYGVNS. There are 13 residues in the CDR3. The CDR3 sequence is CASSSIHNSPLHF. CDR3 sequence (DNA): TGTGCCAGCAGCTCAATCCATAATTCACCCCTCCACTTT.

The chain has TRBV5-1 and TRBJ2-5; 8 bases are a match to TRBD1. The tail of the sequence fits TRBJ2-7 better, so the J call may be wrong. Looked up from germline, CDR1 is SGHRS and CDR2 is YFSETQ. This CDR3 is 15 amino acids long. CDR3 bases: TGCGCCAGCCATCGTGGACAGGGCGTTGACTACGAGCAGTACTTC. It encodes CASHRGQGVDYEQYF.

This chain links TRBV29-1 with TRBJ2-3; 8 bases match TRBD1. The CDR3 is made up of 14 amino acids. Germline CDR1 is SQVTM and CDR2 is ANQGSEA. The V and J ends lost 1 base and 2 bases, in that order; junction bases with no gene match: 2. CDR3 sequence reads: CSVEGTGLTDTQYF. The CDR3 bases are TGCAGCGTTGAAGGGACAGGGCTCACAGATACGCAGTATTTT.

This sequence joins TRBV11-2 and TRBJ2-2, with a tentative D call TRBD2 (6 bases). The CDR3 has 16 residues. The germline gives CDR1 SGHAT, CDR2 FQNNGV. V was pared by 4 bases and J by 5 bases, with 17 bases between. CDR3 region: CASSSRTGVGTGELFF. Here the CDR3 DNA reads TGTGCCAGCAGCTCCAGGACGGGGGTTGGGACCGGGGAGCTGTTTTTT.

The chain couples TRBV28 to TRBJ2-5; 10 bases agree with TRBD2. The DNA end is a closer match to TRBJ2-7, so the J assignment may be wrong. Germline CDR1 MDHEN, CDR2 SYDVKM. This CDR3 is 13 amino acids long. Here the CDR3 DNA reads TGTGCCAGCAGACTAGCGGGAAGAGTCGAGCAGTACTTC. Amino acid sequence: CASRLAGRVEQYF.

The chain joins TRBV9 to TRBJ1-6, with D uncertain. V was cut by 3 bases and J by 8 bases, with 12 bases left in between. CDR3 length equals 14 residues. The germline V gene has CDR1 SGDLS and CDR2 YYNGEE. This CDR3 is CASSENWVDSPLHF. CDR3 nucleotides: TGTGCCAGCAGCGAAAACTGGGTGGATTCACCCCTCCACTTT.

The rearrangement links TRBV7-9 to TRBJ2-7, with 8 bases identical to TRBD2. The CDR3 runs to 15 residues. Germline V gene lookup returns CDR1 SEHNR and CDR2 FQNEAQ (reference sequence). The ends lost 2 bases at V and 6 bases at J; junction bases unmatched: 9. In DNA, the CDR3 is TGTGCCAGCAGCTTAAGAGCGGGAGCGCGTAGCGAGCAGTACTTC. Its protein is CASSLRAGARSEQYF.

The J gene is TRBJ2-2, the V gene TRBV4-1, with 7 nucleotides matching TRBD1. Germline values: CDR1 MGHRA, CDR2 YSYEKL. CDR3 size: 17 residues. J lost 0 bases, V lost 4 bases, and 8 bases had no gene match. The CDR3 nucleotides read TGCGCCAGCAGCCTAGAAAAGACAGGGACGAACACCGGGGAGCTGTTTTTT. Translating gives CASSLEKTGTNTGELFF.

The chain uses TRBV7-9 and TRBJ2-1; TRBD2 agrees at 10 bases. The CDR3 runs to 16 residues. Germline CDR1 is SEHNR and CDR2 is FQNEAQ (reference sequence). Trimming at V came to 2 bases and at J to 9 bases, leaving 10 bases not matched to a gene. Written as DNA, the CDR3 is TGTGCCAGCAGCTTATCTGCTAGCGGGAGATCCGGTGAGCAGTTCTTC. It translates to CASSLSASGRSGEQFF.

The chain combines TRBV10-2 with TRBJ1-4; D perhaps matches TRBD1 (5 bases). Germline V gives CDR1 WSHSY, CDR2 SAAADI. The CDR3 runs to 15 residues. The V gene lost 0 bases and the J gene lost 4 bases, with 9 bases spanning the gap. The DNA of the CDR3 is TGCGCCAGCAGTGAGTCGAGACAGATTAATGAAAAACTGTTTTTT. It specifies CASSESRQINEKLFF.

The rearrangement uses TRBV7-6 and TRBJ2-6; D remains ambiguous. Germline V gene lookup returns CDR1 SGHVS and CDR2 FNYEAQ. V was pared by 2 bases and J by 2 bases, with 1 base between. The CDR3 has 13 amino acids. In DNA form, the CDR3 reads TGTGCCAGCAGCTTACCTGGGGCCAACGTCCTGACTTTC. It translates to CASSLPGANVLTF.

This clone was observed a single time. This rearrangement joins TRBV5-1 to TRBJ2-1; 7 nucleotides match TRBD2. CDR1 SGHRS and CDR2 YFSETQ come from the germline V gene. The J segment lost 3 bases and the V segment lost 4 bases, leaving 13 bases of the junction unmatched. This CDR3 has 17 amino acids. The CDR3 loop reads CASSLGGAGSGYNEQFF. The CDR3 bases are TGCGCCAGCAGCCTCGGCGGAGCGGGAAGTGGCTACAATGAGCAGTTCTTC.

This sequence joins TRBV7-9 and TRBJ2-7; 8 bases match TRBD1. The CDR3 has 16 residues. J lost 0 bases, V lost 5 bases, and 9 bases had no gene match. The germline V gene encodes CDR1 SEHNR and CDR2 FQNEAQ (reference sequence). The CDR3 sequence is CASSGRRTGPSYEQYF. CDR3 DNA sequence: TGTGCCAGCAGCGGTCGTAGGACAGGGCCCTCCTACGAGCAGTACTTC.

The rearrangement uses TRBV7-2 and TRBJ1-5; 8 bases map to TRBD1. CDR3 length: 15 residues. Germline V gene sequence: CDR1 SGHTA, CDR2 FQGNSA. Losses at the gene ends were 6 bases for V and 2 bases for J; bases not matched to a gene: 6. In DNA form, the CDR3 reads TGTGCCAGCAGTCTCACAGGGGGTGGCAATCAGCCCCAGCATTTT. Amino acids: CASSLTGGGNQPQHF.

The rearrangement uses TRBV10-3 and TRBJ1-1, with TRBD1 matching over 7 bases. The germline V gene has CDR1 ENHRY and CDR2 SYGVKD. Losses at the gene ends were 10 bases for V and 4 bases for J; bases not matched to a gene: 9. CDR3 length equals 13 residues. CDR3 nucleotide sequence: TGTGCCACGATAGACAGGGCAAGCACTGAAGCTTTCTTT. Protein sequence: CATIDRASTEAFF.

The chain links TRBV12-5 to TRBJ1-6; D is unclear. CDR3 length: 17 residues. CDR1 is LGHNT, CDR2 FRNRAP, per germline. Trimming removed 2 bases at V and 7 bases at J, with 18 bases between. The CDR3: CASGLIAIKAQNSPLHF. The CDR3 DNA is TGTGCTAGTGGTTTGATTGCGATCAAGGCGCAGAATTCACCCCTCCACTTT. The full variable domain, rest sourced from reference TRBV12-5 and TRBJ1-6, is DARVTQTPRHKVTEMGQEVTMRCQPILGHNTVFWYRQTMMQGLELLAYFRNRAPLDDSGMPKDRFSAEMPDATLATLKIQPSEPRDSAVYFCASGLIAIKAQNSPLHFGNGTRLTVT.

This clone has only one observation. The CDR3 protein is CASSGGGRGTDTQYF. CDR3 DNA: TGCGCCAGCAGCGGCGGCGGGAGGGGCACAGATACGCAGTATTTT. J is TRBJ2-3 and V is TRBV5-1, with TRBD2 identical over 9 bases. Per germline, CDR1 SGHRS and CDR2 YFSETQ. With 4 bases clipped from V and 1 base from J, the junction kept 4 bases outside the gene matches. The CDR3 extends over 15 amino acids.

The V gene is TRBV2, the J gene TRBJ1-1; D gene unclear. CDR1 and CDR2 (germline): SNHLY, FYNNEI. The CDR3 has 11 amino acids. The V end was cut by 6 bases, the J end by 6 bases, with 8 bases between. The CDR3 reads CASRIGPEAFF. The CDR3 coding sequence is TGTGCCAGCAGGATCGGGCCTGAAGCTTTCTTT.

V usage is TRBV19 and J usage is TRBJ1-5; TRBD1 matches at 9 bases. This CDR3 spans 14 amino acids. The V and J ends lost 7 bases and 9 bases, in that order; junction bases with no gene match: 10. Germline V gene sequence: CDR1 LNHDA, CDR2 SQIVND (reference sequence). CDR3 loop: CASKRDRALRPQHF. CDR3 nucleotide sequence: TGTGCCAGTAAGCGGGACAGGGCTTTGAGGCCCCAGCATTTT.